These 32 T cell receptor beta chains came from one sample sequenced in a study of human T cells and chemical hapten exposure. Documented time point: patch test 1, 2 weeks after DPC sensitization. Treatment denoted: therapeutic diphenylcyclopropenone sensitization with weekly scalp DPC. The study extracted total RNA from unfractionated whole blood. Using its own MiXCR run on the RACE reads, TCRdb lists one record per CDR3 protein. The table lists approximately 52,000 distinct CDR3 sequences, about 11% of them singletons. The specimen was whole blood, collected in connection with sensitization to the hapten diphenylcyclopropenone (DPC). The origin of the receptors is a woman aged 40 to 50 with alopecia areata. Some clones in this sample may be carry-over from other donors' samples.

This clonotype was seen more than once but under ten times. The CDR3 nucleotides read TGTGCCAGCAGCCATCGGACAGGGGCAGGTTCACCCCTCCACTTT. Translation gives CASSHRTGAGSPLHF. The chain employs TRBV14 and TRBJ1-6; 9 bases map to TRBD1. The V and J ends lost 3 bases and 9 bases, in that order; junction bases with no gene match: 6. The length of the CDR3 is 15 residues. Germline loops: CDR1 SGHDN, CDR2 FVKESK.

The sample holds many counts of this clonotype. The chain couples TRBV12-3 or TRBV12-4 to TRBJ1-5; D not resolved. The V gene lost 5 bases and the J gene lost 1 base, with 12 bases spanning the gap. This CDR3 region has 15 residues. The CDR3 here is CASSLGDPSNQPQHF. The CDR3 nucleotides are TGTGCCAGCAGTCTGGGAGACCCCAGCAATCAGCCCCAGCATTTT.

This clonotype has at least ten counts. This rearrangement joins TRBV7-8 to TRBJ2-3, with D tentatively TRBD1 or TRBD2 (7 bases each). Germline assignment: CDR1 SGHVS and CDR2 FQNEAQ. This CDR3 region has 13 residues. The CDR3 DNA reads TGTGCGGGCGGGGGACAGAGCACAGATACGCAGTATTTT. Translating gives CAGGGQSTDTQYF. Full variable domain (outside the CDR3, taken from reference TRBV7-8 and TRBJ2-3): GAGVSQSPRYKVAKRGQDVALRCDPISGHVSLFWYQQALGQGPEFLTYFQNEAQLDKSGLPSDRFFAERPEGSVSTLKIQRTQQEDSAVYLCAGGGQSTDTQYFGPGTRLTVL.

This clonotype was counted a few times. This sequence joins TRBV7-9 and TRBJ2-7; D is unclear. CDR3 length equals 17 residues. Trimming stripped 0 bases from V and 1 base from J, with 16 bases between. Germline V gene sequence: CDR1 SEHNR, CDR2 FQNEAQ (reference sequence). The CDR3 loop is CASSLAQWAGSSYEQYF. The CDR3 DNA sequence: TGTGCCAGCAGCTTAGCCCAGTGGGCAGGTTCGTCCTACGAGCAGTACTTC.

The chain combines TRBV7-9 with TRBJ2-7; D remains ambiguous. V was shortened by 6 bases and J by 4 bases, with 13 bases between the two germline ends. Germline V gene data show CDR1 as SEHNR and CDR2 as FQNEAQ (reference sequence). CDR3 length: 13 residues. The CDR3 region has the DNA TGTGCCAGCAGTAAAGACCCCCCGTACGAGCAGTACTTC. It specifies CASSKDPPYEQYF.

The chain uses TRBV28 and TRBJ2-5; possible D gene TRBD2, 6 bases. The CDR3 spans 17 residues. Per the germline V gene, CDR1 is MDHEN and CDR2 is SYDVKM. The V gene lost 6 bases and the J gene lost 2 bases, with 22 bases spanning the gap. The CDR3 sequence is CASSLSTRELHQETQYF. DNA for the CDR3: TGTGCCAGCAGCCTATCTACCCGGGAGTTACATCAAGAGACCCAGTACTTC.

The chain links TRBV5-1 to TRBJ2-2; D is undetermined. Germline V gives CDR1 SGHRS, CDR2 YFSETQ. The CDR3 has 15 amino acids. Trimming removed 3 bases from V and 0 bases from J, with 9 bases in between. The DNA for the CDR3 is TGCGCCAGCAGCTCGGAACGAGCGAACACCGGGGAGCTGTTTTTT. Its protein is CASSSERANTGELFF.

Many counts were recorded for this clonotype. The V call is TRBV3-1, the J call TRBJ1-5, with unresolved D. Trimming removed 4 bases from V and 2 bases from J, with 6 bases in between. The CDR3 is made up of 13 amino acids. Germline V lookup: CDR1 LGHDT, CDR2 YNNKEL (reference sequence). The CDR3 protein is CASSLTRNQPQHF. The CDR3 nucleotides read TGTGCCAGCAGCCTTACACGCAATCAGCCCCAGCATTTT.

This clonotype was seen ten or more times. CDR3 DNA: TGTGCCAGCAGTTCGACAGGACCCTATGGCTACACCTTC. Translating it yields CASSSTGPYGYTF. V gene TRBV28 combines with J gene TRBJ1-2; TRBD1 is a possible D gene (6 bases). This CDR3 spans 13 amino acids. V was clipped by 4 bases and J by 4 bases, with 10 bases between them. Germline loops: CDR1 MDHEN, CDR2 SYDVKM.

This clonotype was seen a handful of times. The rearrangement links TRBV11-2 to TRBJ1-1; no definite D call. CDR1 SGHAT and CDR2 FQNNGV come from the germline V gene. V lost 7 bases, J lost 0 bases, and 6 bases lay in between. CDR3 length equals 12 residues. In DNA, the CDR3 is TGTGCCAGCACCCCGCTGAACACTGAAGCTTTCTTT. Translating it yields CASTPLNTEAFF. Combining the CDR3 with reference TRBV11-2 and TRBJ1-1 gives the whole variable domain EAGVAQSPRYKIIEKRQSVAFWCNPISGHATLYWYQQILGQGPKLLIQFQNNGVVDDSQLPKDRFSAERLKGVDSTLKIQPAKLEDSAVYLCASTPLNTEAFFGQGTRLTVV.

This chain connects TRBV20-1 to TRBJ1-2, with D possibly matching TRBD1 (5 bases). Germline values: CDR1 DFQATT, CDR2 SNEGSKA (reference sequence). V gave up 7 bases and J gave up 2 bases, with 20 bases separating them. The CDR3 covers 15 residues. This CDR3 reads CSGRTPLTPNYGYTF. The DNA for the CDR3 is TGCAGTGGCAGGACACCTCTCACCCCCAACTATGGCTACACCTTC.

This clonotype was recorded many times. J is TRBJ2-5 and V is TRBV28, with 9 bases fitting TRBD2. V shed 3 bases, J shed 5 bases, and the junction held 4 bases outside the gene matches. The CDR3 spans 14 residues. The germline V gene encodes CDR1 MDHEN and CDR2 SYDVKM. The CDR3 is CASSFFAGGETQYF. CDR3 DNA: TGTGCCAGCAGTTTCTTCGCGGGAGGGGAGACCCAGTACTTC.

This clonotype turned up a few times. This chain connects TRBV9 to TRBJ2-3, with a possible D match to TRBD1 (5 bases). CDR3 length: 16 amino acids. Germline loops: CDR1 SGDLS, CDR2 YYNGEE. V was shortened by 0 bases and J by 2 bases, with 13 bases between the two germline ends. In nucleotides, the CDR3 is TGTGCCAGCAGCGTAGGCATGGGGCACCTCACAGATACGCAGTATTTT. This translates into CASSVGMGHLTDTQYF.

Many counts were recorded for this clonotype. V usage is TRBV28 and J usage is TRBJ1-1; no clear D gene. The CDR3 consists of 12 residues. From germline, CDR1 is MDHEN and CDR2 SYDVKM. Trimming left V 6 bases short and J 4 bases short, with 9 bases between. The CDR3 DNA follows: TGTGCCAGCAGGTATCACGGCACTGAAGCTTTCTTT. This encodes CASRYHGTEAFF.

The table lists this clonotype with many counts. V gene TRBV29-1 combines with J gene TRBJ1-5; 7 nucleotides line up with TRBD1. V gave up 4 bases and J gave up 2 bases; unmatched junction bases: 2. The germline V gene has CDR1 SQVTM and CDR2 ANQGSEA. There are 13 residues in the CDR3. The CDR3 loop is CSVGQGGNQPQHF. CDR3 DNA sequence: TGCAGCGTTGGACAGGGAGGCAATCAGCCCCAGCATTTT.

This clonotype occurred many times. The gene calls are TRBV6-5 and TRBJ1-1; D unclear. The germline gives CDR1 MNHEY, CDR2 SVGAGI. This CDR3 is 14 amino acids long. V gave up 1 base and J gave up 3 bases, with 9 bases separating them. The CDR3 spells CASSYWSGDTEAFF. DNA for the CDR3: TGTGCCAGCAGTTACTGGTCCGGAGACACTGAAGCTTTCTTT.

This clonotype was observed many times. V is TRBV6-5 and J is TRBJ2-3, with 8 bases that match TRBD1. The CDR3 runs to 14 residues. The V and J ends lost 6 bases and 1 base, in that order; junction bases with no gene match: 3. The germline V gene encodes CDR1 MNHEY and CDR2 SVGAGI. CDR3 nucleotide sequence: TGTGCCAGCAGACGACAGGGGCGCACAGATACGCAGTATTTT. Protein sequence: CASRRQGRTDTQYF.

The table lists this clonotype with many counts. The chain's CDR3 is CASSQDLWRLAGGRDEQYF. CDR3 sequence (DNA): TGTGCCAGCAGCCAAGATTTGTGGCGGCTAGCGGGAGGGCGGGACGAGCAGTACTTC. The chain couples TRBV4-2 to TRBJ2-7; TRBD2 matches at 12 bases. CDR1 and CDR2 from the germline V gene are LGHNA and YNFKEQ. This CDR3 region has 19 residues. V lost 0 bases and J lost 5; bases outside the gene matches: 14.

This clonotype was counted only a few times. The chain recombines TRBV20-1 with TRBJ1-3; maybe TRBD1 (6 bases). Germline lookup yields CDR1 DFQATT and CDR2 SNEGSKA (reference sequence). Trimming removed 0 bases from V and 2 bases from J, with 11 bases in between. This CDR3 contains 15 residues. The CDR3 sequence: CSARDPTGTGNTIYF. In nucleotides, the CDR3 is TGCAGTGCTAGAGACCCAACAGGGACTGGAAACACCATATATTTT.

This clonotype was seen repeatedly, ten times or more. CDR3 in amino acids: CASSYSAGDEQYF. CDR3 bases: TGTGCCAGCAGTTACTCCGCAGGGGACGAGCAGTACTTC. This chain uses TRBV6-5 with TRBJ2-7, with D possibly matching TRBD1 (6 bases). CDR1 is MNHEY, CDR2 SVGAGI, per germline. The CDR3 spans 13 residues. Trimming cost V 0 bases and J 5 bases, with 8 bases left between them.

The V call is TRBV4-1, the J call TRBJ1-3; perhaps TRBD1 as D (5 bases). Trimming took 3 bases from V and 2 from J, leaving 14 bases between them. Germline V CDR1 and CDR2: MGHRA, YSYEKL. This CDR3 region has 16 residues. CDR3 bases: TGCGCCAGCAGCCAGCTCCGGGGGACGACTGGAAACACCATATATTTT. Its protein product is CASSQLRGTTGNTIYF.

This clonotype was counted between two and nine times. CDR3 region: CASSQVAGGPDEQYF. CDR3 DNA: TGTGCCAGCAGCCAAGTGGCGGGAGGGCCCGACGAGCAGTACTTC. The chain recombines TRBV3-1 with TRBJ2-7, with 9 bases fitting TRBD2. With 1 base clipped from V and 5 bases from J, the junction kept 6 bases outside the gene matches. Germline CDR1 reads LGHDT; CDR2 reads YNNKEL (reference sequence). This CDR3 has 15 residues.

The V and J genes are TRBV2 and TRBJ2-2, with D tentatively TRBD1 (5 bases). Trimming pared 9 bases from V and 1 base from J, leaving 9 bases between. Germline V gene lookup returns CDR1 SNHLY and CDR2 FYNNEI. The length of the CDR3 is 13 residues. The CDR3 region has the DNA TGTGCCAGTTTGACAGAGAACACCGGGGAGCTGTTTTTT. Amino acids: CASLTENTGELFF.

The chain is built from TRBV30 and TRBJ2-7; TRBD1 matches 11 bases. Trimming at V came to 0 bases and at J to 3 bases, leaving 1 base not matched to a gene. Germline CDR1 GTSNPN, CDR2 SVGIG (reference sequence). This CDR3 contains 14 residues. CDR3 coding DNA: TGTGCCTGGAGTGTAGGGACAGGGGGCTACGAGCAGTACTTC. Protein sequence: CAWSVGTGGYEQYF.

This clonotype was counted at least ten times. The chain carries TRBV11-3 and TRBJ2-2; 7 nucleotides line up with TRBD2. Germline assignment: CDR1 SGHNT and CDR2 YENEEA. J lost 0 bases, V lost 3 bases, and 1 base had no gene match. This CDR3 has 15 residues. CDR3 residues: CASSFAGANTGELFF. The CDR3 nucleotides read TGTGCCAGCAGCTTTGCGGGGGCGAACACCGGGGAGCTGTTTTTT.

There are many counts of this clonotype. This chain connects TRBV7-2 to TRBJ2-1; unclear D gene. CDR3 length equals 13 residues. Between the trimmed V and J ends, which lost 5 bases and 5 bases, there was a span of 10 bases. The germline V gene encodes CDR1 SGHTA and CDR2 FQGNSA. The CDR3 region is CASSKLLNNEQFF. CDR3 sequence (DNA): TGTGCCAGCAGCAAGTTATTAAACAATGAGCAGTTCTTC.

This clonotype was recorded at least ten times. The chain employs TRBV9 and TRBJ1-5; TRBD1 is a possible D gene (6 bases). The germline V gene has CDR1 SGDLS and CDR2 YYNGEE. This CDR3 spans 14 amino acids. V lost 6 bases to trimming and J lost 5 bases, with 15 bases between them. CDR3 in amino acids: CASNLDGGHQPQHF. Written as DNA, the CDR3 is TGTGCCAGCAACCTGGATGGGGGCCATCAGCCCCAGCATTTT.

This clonotype was observed many times. This chain connects TRBV12-3 or TRBV12-4 to TRBJ2-7; 14 bases align to TRBD2. CDR3 length: 16 residues. V shed 4 bases, J shed 4 bases, and the junction held 6 bases outside the gene matches. The CDR3 sequence: CASSSTSGRVAYEQYF. The CDR3 nucleotides are TGTGCCAGCAGTTCGACTAGCGGGAGGGTAGCTTACGAGCAGTACTTC.

The table lists this clonotype with a few counts. The chain has TRBV20-1 and TRBJ2-3; possible D gene TRBD1, 5 bases. Between the trimmed V and J ends, which lost 4 bases and 2 bases, there was a span of 13 bases. Germline values: CDR1 DFQATT, CDR2 SNEGSKA (reference sequence). CDR3 length equals 14 residues. CDR3 loop: CSATSGILTDTQYF. CDR3 nucleotide sequence: TGCAGTGCTACGTCAGGGATACTCACAGATACGCAGTATTTT.

The genes are TRBV24-1 and TRBJ2-5, with D unresolved. The V and J ends lost 3 bases and 1 base respectively, with 8 bases between them. The germline V gene has CDR1 KGHDR and CDR2 SFDVKD. The CDR3 is made up of 14 amino acids. In nucleotides, the CDR3 is TGTGCCACCAGTGATAAAACGCTCCAAGAGACCCAGTACTTC. It specifies CATSDKTLQETQYF.

This clonotype showed up many times. The junction and the germline gene differ at one end; a read error may be behind it. The J gene is TRBJ2-1, the V gene TRBV7-7; 11 bases map to TRBD2. In germline, CDR1 is SSHAT, CDR2 FNYEAQ (reference sequence). The CDR3 is 15 residues long. The CDR3 sequence is CASSQGLADYNEQFF. The CDR3 bases are TGTGCTAGCAGCCAGGGACTAGCGGACTACAATGAGCAGTTCTTC.

The V and J genes are TRBV7-8 and TRBJ1-6; no firm D call. CDR3 size: 13 residues. V dropped 3 bases and J dropped 6 bases, with 6 bases sitting between them. Germline assignment: CDR1 SGHVS and CDR2 FQNEAQ. The CDR3 DNA follows: TGTGCCAGCAGCTTGAATCCTAATTCACCCCTCCACTTT. Translated: CASSLNPNSPLHF.